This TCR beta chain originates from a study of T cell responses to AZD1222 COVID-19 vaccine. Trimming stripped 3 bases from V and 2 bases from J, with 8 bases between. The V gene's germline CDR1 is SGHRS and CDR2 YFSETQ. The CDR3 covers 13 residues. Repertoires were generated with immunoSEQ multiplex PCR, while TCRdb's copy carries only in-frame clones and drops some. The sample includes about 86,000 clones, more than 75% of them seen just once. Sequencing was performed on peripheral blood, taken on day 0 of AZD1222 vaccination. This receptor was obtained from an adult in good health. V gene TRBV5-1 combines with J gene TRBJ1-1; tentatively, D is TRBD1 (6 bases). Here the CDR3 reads CASSSGQNTEAFF. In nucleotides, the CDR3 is TGCGCCAGCAGCTCGGGACAAAACACTGAAGCTTTCTTT.